Listed below are T cell receptor beta chains from one sample, sequenced in a study of human T cells and chemical hapten exposure. TCRdb reprocessed the 5' RACE reads with MiXCR, giving one entry per CDR3 protein. The table shows 70,000 to 85,000 distinct CDR3 sequences, with around 15% occurring only once. These receptors originate from a female donor in good health. CDR3s include the opening cysteine and the closing phenylalanine or tryptophan. The D gene is left open where the match is weak. The size entry is marked missing in some rows and otherwise reads once, few, many or a size class.

NA,TRBV2,TRBJ1-2,few,TGTGCCAGCTCCCGGGAGGCAGGAAAAACAGGCTATGGCTACACCTTC,CASSREAGKTGYGYTF
NA,TRBV7-2,TRBJ1-1,NA,TGTGCCAGCAGCTTAGGGCCGGCTGAAGCTTTCTTT,CASSLGPAEAFF
TRBD1,TRBV7-8,TRBJ1-5,NA,TGTGCCAGCAGAAGATGGGGACAGGGGGATCAGCCCCAGCATTTT,CASRRWGQGDQPQHF
NA,TRBV12-3/TRBV12-4,TRBJ1-5,NA,TGTGCCATCCAGTTTGAGAGCGGAGCGCAGGGAGGGCAGCCCCAGCATTTT,CAIQFESGAQGGQPQHF
TRBD1,TRBV7-2,TRBJ1-2,few,TGTGCCAGCAGTTCGGACAGGCGGAGGGGCTACACCTTC,CASSSDRRRGYTF
NA,TRBV14,TRBJ2-3,NA,TGTGCCAGCAGCCAAAACACAGATACGCAGTATTTT,CASSQNTDTQYF
NA,TRBV7-6,TRBJ1-5,NA,TGTGCCAGCAGCCCTAATTATGGGCCCCAGCATTTT,CASSPNYGPQHF
TRBD2,TRBV28,TRBJ2-5,few,TGTGCCAGCAGTTTTTGGACGGGGGGACAAGAGACCCAGTACTTC,CASSFWTGGQETQYF
NA,TRBV5-1,TRBJ1-2,NA,TGCGCCAGCAGCTTCACGGTTGGAGTCTATGGCTACACCTTC,CASSFTVGVYGYTF
NA,TRBV28,TRBJ1-4,NA,TGTGCCAGCAGTTTGGTCGGTTTTGAAAAACTGTTTTTT,CASSLVGFEKLFF
NA,TRBV28,TRBJ2-7,few,TGTGCCAGCAGCCCCGGCGGGAAGGGCTACGAGCAGTACTTC,CASSPGGKGYEQYF
TRBD1,TRBV30,TRBJ1-6,NA,TGTGCCTGGGGTCCGGTGAGCTTCAGGGGGACTTCACCCCTCCACTTT,CAWGPVSFRGTSPLHF
NA,TRBV4-2,TRBJ1-4,once,TGTGCCAGCAGCCGGGACGTTCTTAATGAAAAACTGTTTTTT,CASSRDVLNEKLFF
NA,TRBV28,TRBJ1-1,few,TGTGCCAGCAGTTTTAGGGGGGAGGTAGGGACTGAAGCTTTCTTT,CASSFRGEVGTEAFF
NA,TRBV20-1,TRBJ2-7,NA,TGCAGTGCTAGCGGGAAGGTCGAGCAGTACTTC,CSASGKVEQYF
NA,TRBV28,TRBJ2-5,NA,TGTGACAGCAGTTTAGCCGTTGCGACCCAGTACTTC,CDSSLAVATQYF
TRBD2,TRBV12-3/TRBV12-4,TRBJ2-5,NA,TGTGCCAGCAGTGCCTCACTAGCGGGACAAGAGACCCAGTACTTC,CASSASLAGQETQYF
NA,TRBV3-1,TRBJ1-3,many,TGTGCCAGCAGCCAAGATATCCGGTCTTTCTCTGGAAACACCATATATTTT,CASSQDIRSFSGNTIYF
TRBD1,TRBV3-1,TRBJ2-2,few,TGTGCCAGCAGCAAACCGGGACAGGGGGACACCGGGGAGCTGTTTTTT,CASSKPGQGDTGELFF
NA,TRBV29-1,TRBJ1-1,few,TGCAGCGTTGTGCGACAGACTGAAGCTTTCTTT,CSVVRQTEAFF
NA,TRBV5-1,TRBJ2-6,few,TGCGCCAGCAGCTTGGGGGGCTTCTCTGGGGCCAACGTCCTGACTTTC,CASSLGGFSGANVLTF
TRBD2,TRBV2,TRBJ2-1,NA,TGTGCCAGCAGGATTAGCGGGAGCCCCTACAATGAGCAGTTCTTC,CASRISGSPYNEQFF
NA,TRBV6-1,TRBJ2-3,few,TGTGCCAGCAGTCGCCTAGAGTGGCACTCTAGCACAGATACGCAGTATTTT,CASSRLEWHSSTDTQYF
NA,TRBV4-3,TRBJ1-2,few,TGCGCCAGCAGCCACGAAACCGGAGCAACGGGCTACACCTTC,CASSHETGATGYTF
TRBD1,TRBV18,TRBJ1-1,NA,TGTGCCAGCTCACCCTCCGGGACAGAGAACACTGAAGCTTTCTTT,CASSPSGTENTEAFF
NA,TRBV4-3,TRBJ2-2,few,TGCGCCAGCAGCCAAGGAGGGGGGACCGGGGAGCTGTTTTTT,CASSQGGGTGELFF
NA,TRBV2,TRBJ1-5,NA,TGTGCCAGCAGCGTAGACGGGCAGGATCAGCCCCAGCATTTT,CASSVDGQDQPQHF
NA,TRBV5-1,TRBJ2-3,few,TGCGCCAGCAGCGTGCAGGGAGAGGGCACAGATACGCAGTATTTT,CASSVQGEGTDTQYF
TRBD2,TRBV5-4,TRBJ2-7,NA,TGTGCCAGCAGCTTGGGGGCTAGCGGGAGTTACGAGCAGTACTTC,CASSLGASGSYEQYF
NA,TRBV6-1,TRBJ1-2,few,TGTGCCAGCAGTGACCAGGGGAGGCCCCCTAACTATGGCTACACCTTC,CASSDQGRPPNYGYTF
NA,TRBV5-1,TRBJ2-5,NA,TGCGCCAGCAGCTTACTCAATCCCCAAGAGACCCAGTACTTC,CASSLLNPQETQYF
TRBD1,TRBV20-1,TRBJ2-2,few,TGCAGTGCTAGAGATTCAGGGGGCAAGTACACCGGGGAGCTGTTTTTT,CSARDSGGKYTGELFF
NA,TRBV5-1,TRBJ2-3,NA,TGCGCCAGCAGCTTACGCCCCACCACAGATACGCAGTATTTT,CASSLRPTTDTQYF
NA,TRBV5-1,TRBJ2-3,NA,TGCGCCAGCAGCTTGGCCGTGGGGGGCTTTACAGATACGCAGTATTTT,CASSLAVGGFTDTQYF
NA,TRBV7-2,TRBJ1-4,few,TGTGCCAGCAGCCCCAGGGGTTATGATAATGAAAAACTGTTTTTT,CASSPRGYDNEKLFF
NA,TRBV6-1,TRBJ2-6,few,TGTGCCACCAGGGACATGCACTCTGGGGCCAACGTCCTGACTTTC,CATRDMHSGANVLTF
TRBD1,TRBV28,TRBJ1-1,NA,TGTGCCAGCAGTCTTACCCCCCCGGGACAGATTCCACTGAACACTGAAGCTTTCTTT,CASSLTPPGQIPLNTEAFF
TRBD1,TRBV4-2,TRBJ1-4,few,TGTGCCAGCAGCCAAGAGGTTCCCTACGGGACAGGGGCCCCAACTAATGAAAAACTGTTTTTT,CASSQEVPYGTGAPTNEKLFF
NA,TRBV12-3/TRBV12-4,TRBJ2-7,NA,TGTGCCAGCTGGGCAGGCAATTCCTACGAGCAGTACTTC,CASWAGNSYEQYF
NA,TRBV7-2,TRBJ1-3,few,TGTGCCAGCAGCTTAGGGGTGACCTCTGGAAACACCATATATTTT,CASSLGVTSGNTIYF
NA,TRBV4-3,TRBJ1-3,few,TGCGCCAGCAGCCAAGGTAGCAGGGATAGAAACACCATATATTTT,CASSQGSRDRNTIYF
TRBD1,TRBV7-8,TRBJ1-1,NA,TGTGCCAGCAGCTTAGCAACCGGGACAGTAAACACTGAAGCTTTCTTT,CASSLATGTVNTEAFF
NA,TRBV4-3,TRBJ2-7,NA,TGCGCCAGCAGCCAAGATGACGGGATCTACGAGCAGTACTTC,CASSQDDGIYEQYF
NA,TRBV6-6,TRBJ2-1,few,TGTGCCAGCAGTTACCTGAGAATTTCAAATGAGCAGTTCTTC,CASSYLRISNEQFF
NA,TRBV30,TRBJ1-2,NA,TGTGCCTGGAGCGAAGGGCCACGCTACACCTTC,CAWSEGPRYTF
NA,TRBV7-2,TRBJ2-7,NA,TGTGCCAGCAGCTCCCAGGGAGTGACAGCCTACGAGCAGTACTTC,CASSSQGVTAYEQYF
NA,TRBV30,TRBJ1-1,NA,TGTGCCTGGAGGTACCCAGGGGACACTGAAGCTTTCTTT,CAWRYPGDTEAFF
NA,TRBV18,TRBJ1-3,few,TGTGCCAGCTCTCGGGAGGCTGGAAACACCATATATTTT,CASSREAGNTIYF
NA,TRBV20-1,TRBJ2-3,few,TGCAGTGCTAGAGACGGGAGTGTGAATACGCAGTATTTT,CSARDGSVNTQYF
NA,TRBV30,TRBJ2-1,few,TGTGCCTCCCTAAAGAAGGCAGGGGATGGAGAGCAGTTCTTC,CASLKKAGDGEQFF
TRBD1,TRBV2,TRBJ1-1,few,TGTGCCAGCAGTGAAGGGGACAGGGGATCCACTGAAGCTTTCTTT,CASSEGDRGSTEAFF
TRBD1,TRBV20-1,TRBJ2-3,NA,TGCAGTGCTAGGGACAGGGTCGGCACAGATACGCAGTATTTT,CSARDRVGTDTQYF
TRBD2,TRBV30,TRBJ2-5,many,TGTGCCTGCTCACTAGCGGGGGAAGAGACCCAGTACTTC,CACSLAGEETQYF
NA,TRBV5-1,TRBJ1-2,few,TGCGCCAGCAGCCCCTTCAGGGGCGGTAGCTATGGCTACACCTTC,CASSPFRGGSYGYTF
NA,TRBV20-1,TRBJ1-2,NA,TGCAGTGCCCGCCAACAGGGTTACTATGGCTACACCTTC,CSARQQGYYGYTF
NA,TRBV20-1,TRBJ1-6,NA,TGCAGTGCTAGAGCTGGAAGGACCCTGCCGGGGTCACCCCTCCACTTT,CSARAGRTLPGSPLHF